This passage covers 5 T cell receptor beta chains from one sample sequenced in a study of patients and donors after allogeneic stem cell transplantation. TCRdb analysed the RT-PCR reads with MiXCR anew, one entry per CDR3 protein. Among 45,000 to 65,000 distinct CDR3 sequences listed, less than 15% were seen once. The sequencing input was blood, either unsorted or a sorted T cell fraction (not recorded which). The receptors were sampled from a human donor who was either an allogeneic HSCT recipient or a stem cell or donor lymphocyte infusion donor (not recorded which). It is not recorded whose cells these are; they may come from a transplant donor.

This clonotype appeared many times. The chain employs TRBV20-1 and TRBJ1-5; tentatively, D is TRBD1 (6 bases). This CDR3 spans 11 amino acids. Deletions cut 8 bases from V and 5 bases from J, with 10 bases between. CDR1 and CDR2 (germline): DFQATT, SNEGSKA (reference sequence). The CDR3 region has the DNA TGCAGTTCAGGGGAGGATCAGCCCCAGCATTTT. It codes for CSSGEDQPQHF.

This chain uses TRBV5-6 with TRBJ2-1, with TRBD1 as a possible D gene (5 bases). The CDR3 loop spans 16 amino acids. Germline CDR1 reads SGHDT; CDR2 reads YYEEEE. V lost 1 base and J 3 bases, leaving 14 bases between the germline ends. This CDR3 reads CASSLQGESVYNEQFF. The CDR3 DNA sequence: TGTGCCAGCAGCTTGCAGGGTGAATCGGTCTACAATGAGCAGTTCTTC.

This clonotype was observed many times. V is TRBV15 and J is TRBJ2-5; a weak D match, TRBD1 (6 bases). Looked up from germline, CDR1 is LNHNV and CDR2 is YYDKDF (reference sequence). There are 17 residues in the CDR3. V lost 0 bases and J 7 bases, leaving 21 bases between the germline ends. CDR3 in amino acids: CATSRDQTGSRGGTQYF. The CDR3 DNA reads as TGTGCCACCAGCAGAGACCAAACAGGGTCCCGAGGTGGGACCCAGTACTTC.

This clonotype was seen a few times. The rearrangement links TRBV29-1 to TRBJ2-1; 12 bases align to TRBD2. Per germline, CDR1 SQVTM and CDR2 ANQGSEA. After removal of 4 bases from V and 10 bases from J, the junction contained 11 bases not matched to a gene. This CDR3 comprises 15 residues. Here the CDR3 DNA reads TGCAGCGTTGCCAAGACTAGCGGGAGCCCATCCGAGCAGTTCTTC. This sequence encodes CSVAKTSGSPSEQFF.

The J gene is TRBJ1-5, the V gene TRBV12-3 or TRBV12-4; D is undetermined. The CDR3 contains 15 residues. The V end was cut by 7 bases, the J end by 0 bases, with 13 bases between. Written as DNA, the CDR3 is TGTGCCAGCAAGAGCAGGTCATATAGCAATCAGCCCCAGCATTTT. Its protein is CASKSRSYSNQPQHF.